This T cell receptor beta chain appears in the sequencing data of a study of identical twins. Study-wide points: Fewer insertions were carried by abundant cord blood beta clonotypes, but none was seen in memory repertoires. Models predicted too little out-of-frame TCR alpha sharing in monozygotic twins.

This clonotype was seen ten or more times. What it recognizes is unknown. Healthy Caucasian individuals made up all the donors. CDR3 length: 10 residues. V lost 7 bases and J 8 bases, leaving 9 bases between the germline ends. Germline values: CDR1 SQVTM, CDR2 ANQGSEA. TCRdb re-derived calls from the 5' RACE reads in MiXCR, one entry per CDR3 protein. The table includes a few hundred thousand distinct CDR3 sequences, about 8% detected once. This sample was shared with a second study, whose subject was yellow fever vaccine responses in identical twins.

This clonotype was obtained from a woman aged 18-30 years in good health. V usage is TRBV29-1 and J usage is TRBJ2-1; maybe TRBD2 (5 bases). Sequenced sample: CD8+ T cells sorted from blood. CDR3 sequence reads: CSALADEQFF. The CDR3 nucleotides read TGCAGCGCCCTAGCCGATGAGCAGTTCTTC.